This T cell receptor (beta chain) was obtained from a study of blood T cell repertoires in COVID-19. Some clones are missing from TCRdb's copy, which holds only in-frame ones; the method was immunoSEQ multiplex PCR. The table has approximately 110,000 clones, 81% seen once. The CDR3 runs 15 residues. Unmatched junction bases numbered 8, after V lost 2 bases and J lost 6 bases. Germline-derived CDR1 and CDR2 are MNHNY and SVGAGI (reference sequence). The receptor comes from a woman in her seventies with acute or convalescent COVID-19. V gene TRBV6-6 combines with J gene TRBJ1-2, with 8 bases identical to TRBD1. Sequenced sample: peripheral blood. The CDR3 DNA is TGTGCCAGCAGTTACGCCCGACAGGGGTTAGATGGCTACACCTTC. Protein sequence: CASSYARQGLDGYTF.